The 19 T cell receptor beta chains presented below share a single source sample, sequenced in a study of cytomegalovirus exposure and HLA in healthy donors. Amplification used 60 Vbeta primers and 13 Jbeta primers. The method was immunoSEQ multiplex PCR; TCRdb's version includes in-frame clones alone and lacks a portion of them. Of approximately 120,000 clones in the sample, 70% to 80% were seen once. The sequenced material came from PBMCs. The receptors come from a man aged 40-49 years in good health and CMV-seropositive.

The chain has TRBV5-8 and TRBJ2-1; the match to TRBD2 covers 7 bases. The CDR3 extends over 16 amino acids. Germline CDR1 reads SGHTS; CDR2 reads YDEGEE. V shed 0 bases and J 8 bases; nucleotides not matched to a gene: 11. The CDR3 region has the DNA TGTGCCAGCAGCTTGGAACTGTGGCGGGAGTACTATGAGCAGTTCTTC. It is translated as CASSLELWREYYEQFF. Full variable domain (missing parts from reference TRBV5-8 and TRBJ2-1): EAGVTQSPTHLIKTRGQQATLRCSPISGHTSVYWYQQALGLGLQFLLWYDEGEERNRGNFPPRFSGRQFPNYSSELNVNALELEDSALYLCASSLELWREYYEQFFGPGTRLTVL.

The chain joins TRBV30 to TRBJ1-4, with D unresolved. Trimming removed 6 bases at V and 8 bases at J, with 10 bases between. From germline, CDR1 is GTSNPN and CDR2 SVGIG (reference sequence). The CDR3 runs to 11 residues. The CDR3 protein is CACDPGEKLFF. CDR3 in DNA: TGTGCCTGTGACCCCGGGGAAAAACTGTTTTTT.

This clone has just one count. The chain recombines TRBV29-1 with TRBJ2-7, with a tentative D call TRBD2 (6 bases). Germline values: CDR1 SQVTM, CDR2 ANQGSEA. V gave up 7 bases and J gave up 2 bases, with 15 bases separating them. The CDR3 runs to 13 residues. CDR3 sequence: CSAIAGLTYEQYF. For the CDR3, the DNA is TGCAGCGCGATTGCGGGGCTGACCTACGAGCAGTACTTC.

The chain joins TRBV6-5 to TRBJ1-1; no reliable D call. This CDR3 is 15 amino acids long. Per germline, CDR1 MNHEY and CDR2 SVGAGI. V was cut by 5 bases and J by 4 bases, with 17 bases left in between. In DNA form, the CDR3 reads TGTGCCAGCAGTCCCCCCGGGAGTCGCATCACTGAAGCTTTCTTT. Translation: CASSPPGSRITEAFF.

The chain links TRBV5-1 to TRBJ2-5; D is unclear. CDR3 length: 12 residues. V was trimmed by 2 bases and J by 7 bases, leaving 9 bases between them. Germline-derived CDR1 and CDR2 are SGHRS and YFSETQ. In DNA form, the CDR3 reads TGCGCCAGCAGCTTCGAGGATAGGACCCAGTACTTC. Protein sequence: CASSFEDRTQYF.

V gene TRBV20-1 combines with J gene TRBJ2-1; the D is unclear. The CDR3 extends over 10 amino acids. V dropped 7 bases and J dropped 7 bases, with 8 bases sitting between them. Germline CDR1 DFQATT, CDR2 SNEGSKA (reference sequence). The CDR3 DNA sequence: TGCAGTGTACTCAGGAATGAGCAGTTCTTC. Amino acids: CSVLRNEQFF.

The rearrangement joins TRBV15 to TRBJ1-5; possible D gene TRBD1, 5 bases. The V gene's germline CDR1 is LNHNV and CDR2 YYDKDF (reference sequence). The V and J ends lost 1 base and 9 bases respectively, with 19 bases between them. This CDR3 is 16 amino acids long. The DNA of the CDR3 is TGTGCCACCAGCAGAGTATATCCCGACAGAATAGGGCCCCAGCATTTT. Protein sequence: CATSRVYPDRIGPQHF.

This chain uses TRBV6-1 with TRBJ1-3, with D possibly being TRBD1 (5 bases). Trimming removed 7 bases from V and 0 bases from J, with 10 bases in between. The CDR3 is 14 residues long. Looked up from germline, CDR1 is MNHNS and CDR2 is SASEGT. The CDR3 loop is CASKQVSSGNTIYF. The CDR3 DNA sequence: TGTGCCAGCAAACAGGTCAGCTCTGGAAACACCATATATTTT.

The chain recombines TRBV7-9 with TRBJ2-6; D remains ambiguous. CDR3 size: 16 residues. Trimming removed 1 base from V and 0 bases from J, with 7 bases in between. Germline CDR1 and CDR2: SEHNR and FQNEAQ (reference sequence). In DNA form, the CDR3 reads TGTGCCAGCAGCTTAGTGACAAGCTCTGGGGCCAACGTCCTGACTTTC. It translates to CASSLVTSSGANVLTF.

The chain has TRBV9 and TRBJ2-7; a weak D match, TRBD1 (5 bases). V was trimmed by 2 bases and J by 4 bases, leaving 13 bases between them. Per germline, CDR1 SGDLS and CDR2 YYNGEE. The CDR3 extends over 14 amino acids. This chain's CDR3 is CASSVRPDSYEQYF. DNA for the CDR3: TGTGCCAGCAGCGTTCGACCCGACAGTTACGAGCAGTACTTC.

The chain employs TRBV5-4 and TRBJ2-1, with TRBD2 matching 7 bases. J lost 7 bases, V lost 4 bases, and 11 bases had no gene match. The CDR3 totals 15 residues. Germline CDR1 SGHNT, CDR2 YYREEE (reference sequence). The CDR3 protein is CASSTRDYFMNEQFF. CDR3 DNA: TGTGCCAGCAGCACTCGGGACTATTTTATGAATGAGCAGTTCTTC.

This chain uses TRBV28 with TRBJ1-5; D is perhaps TRBD1 (6 bases). The ends were cut back, 7 bases at V and 1 base at J, with 20 bases in the middle. CDR1 is MDHEN, CDR2 SYDVKM, per germline. The CDR3 totals 17 residues. The CDR3 loop reads CASTLNRGAKSNQPQHF. CDR3 coding DNA: TGTGCCAGCACCCTAAATCGGGGGGCTAAAAGCAATCAGCCCCAGCATTTT.

The chain joins TRBV6-1 to TRBJ2-7; 10 bases line up with TRBD1. Germline CDR1 reads MNHNS; CDR2 reads SASEGT. J lost 2 bases, V lost 7 bases, and 8 bases had no gene match. This CDR3 is 15 amino acids long. CDR3 nucleotides: TGTGCCAGCACTTCGACAGGGGGCGCGCCCTACGAGCAGTACTTC. Protein sequence: CASTSTGGAPYEQYF.

The chain links TRBV28 to TRBJ1-2; D unresolved. V shed 4 bases and J shed 8 bases, with 11 bases lying between them. The CDR3 contains 12 residues. Germline V gene sequence: CDR1 MDHEN, CDR2 SYDVKM. DNA for the CDR3: TGTGCCAGCAGTTCCGAACTTCTGGGCTACACCTTC. Encoded protein: CASSSELLGYTF.

The chain carries TRBV6-5 and TRBJ1-1; possible D gene TRBD1, 5 bases. The CDR3 consists of 12 residues. CDR1 MNHEY and CDR2 SVGAGI come from the germline V gene. V lost 5 bases to trimming and J lost 6 bases, with 10 bases between them. Here the CDR3 reads CASSRGGAEAFF. In DNA, the CDR3 is TGTGCCAGCAGTCGGGGGGGGGCTGAAGCTTTCTTT.

This rearrangement joins TRBV7-9 to TRBJ2-7, with TRBD1 matching 9 bases. CDR1 and CDR2 from the germline V gene are SEHNR and FQNEAQ (reference sequence). J gave up 2 bases and V 6 bases, and 8 bases lay outside the gene matches. The CDR3 is 15 amino acids. CDR3 sequence reads: CASSYPGQGPYEQYF. CDR3 nucleotides: TGTGCCAGCAGTTACCCGGGACAGGGCCCCTACGAGCAGTACTTC.

The chain uses TRBV5-1 and TRBJ1-2; 10 bases are shared with TRBD1. CDR3 length equals 16 residues. The germline V gene has CDR1 SGHRS and CDR2 YFSETQ. After removal of 4 bases from V and 4 bases from J, the junction contained 10 bases not matched to a gene. The CDR3 region is CASSPGQGGTVYGYTF. CDR3 coding DNA: TGCGCCAGCAGCCCAGGACAGGGGGGGACCGTCTATGGCTACACCTTC.

This chain links TRBV6-5 with TRBJ1-4; tentatively, D is TRBD1 (5 bases). This CDR3 comprises 14 residues. V was cut by 6 bases and J by 7 bases, with 15 bases left in between. CDR1 MNHEY and CDR2 SVGAGI come from the germline V gene. CDR3 sequence (DNA): TGTGCCAGCAGCCGAGACAGTTCCCTTGAAAAACTGTTTTTT. Residues: CASSRDSSLEKLFF.

J is TRBJ2-3 and V is TRBV27; 8 bases match TRBD1. V gave up 2 bases and J gave up 4 bases; unmatched junction bases: 2. Germline-derived CDR1 and CDR2 are MNHEY and SMNVEV (reference sequence). The CDR3 is made up of 14 amino acids. The CDR3 loop is CASSLGTGSDTQYF. The CDR3, as DNA: TGTGCCAGCAGTTTAGGGACAGGATCAGATACGCAGTATTTT.